The 16 T cell receptor beta chains below all came from one sample that was sequenced in a study of OX40 agonist ivuxolimab in advanced cancers. Profiling relied on immunoSEQ multiplex PCR, and the TCRdb table lists in-frame clones only, not all of them. Of about 78,000 clones listed, around nine tenths are singletons. The source material was CD4+ or CD8+ T cells sorted from blood, sampled in a trial of the OX40 agonist ivuxolimab. The receptors derive from an adult with an advanced solid tumor such as melanoma, head and neck, liver or kidney cancer.

V usage is TRBV5-1 and J usage is TRBJ2-7; D may correspond to TRBD1 or TRBD2 (6 bases each). Germline-derived CDR1 and CDR2 are SGHRS and YFSETQ. The CDR3 is made up of 13 amino acids. Trimming stripped 2 bases from V and 2 bases from J, with 8 bases between. This chain's CDR3 is CASSFGGPYEQYF. The CDR3 coding sequence is TGCGCCAGCAGCTTTGGGGGGCCCTACGAGCAGTACTTC.

This chain joins TRBV6-4 and TRBJ2-3; the D gene could be TRBD1 or TRBD2 (6 bases each). The CDR3 is 15 residues long. The V and J ends lost 0 bases and 1 base respectively, with 8 bases between them. Germline CDR1 is MRHNA and CDR2 is SNTAGT. The CDR3 DNA sequence: TGTGCCAGCAGTGACTCGGAGGGGGGCACAGATACGCAGTATTTT. As protein: CASSDSEGGTDTQYF.

This chain connects TRBV28 to TRBJ1-2, with a weak D call TRBD1 (5 bases). Looked up from germline, CDR1 is MDHEN and CDR2 is SYDVKM. The CDR3 is 12 amino acids. Trimming cost V 6 bases and J 8 bases, with 13 bases left between them. DNA for the CDR3: TGTGCCAGCAGGCCACAGGAGAGGGGCTACACCTTC. Translating it yields CASRPQERGYTF.

The J gene is TRBJ2-7, the V gene TRBV28; TRBD1 aligns across 8 bases. With V trimmed by 5 bases and J by 4 bases, 1 base remained unmatched. The germline V gene encodes CDR1 MDHEN and CDR2 SYDVKM. There are 12 residues in the CDR3. CDR3 region: CASSDRGYEQYF. The DNA for the CDR3 is TGTGCCAGCAGTGACAGGGGTTACGAGCAGTACTTC.

This clone has just a few counts. The V and J genes are TRBV27 and TRBJ2-7, with a tentative D call TRBD1 (5 bases). Germline V lookup: CDR1 MNHEY, CDR2 SMNVEV (reference sequence). Trimming took off 5 bases at V and 3 bases at J, with 17 bases between the two ends. The CDR3 contains 15 residues. The CDR3 coding sequence is TGTGCCAGCAGTCCCGTAGGGGTGGGGTACTACGAGCAGTACTTC. It translates to CASSPVGVGYYEQYF.

The rearrangement joins TRBV5-6 to TRBJ2-7; 11 bases align to TRBD1. The germline gives CDR1 SGHDT, CDR2 YYEEEE. Unmatched junction bases numbered 1, after V lost 2 bases and J lost 3 bases. The length of the CDR3 is 14 residues. As DNA, the CDR3 is TGTGCCAGCAGCTTCGGGACAGGGGGCTACGAGCAGTACTTC. Its protein product is CASSFGTGGYEQYF.

This chain uses TRBV29-1 with TRBJ1-1; TRBD1 agrees at 8 bases. The CDR3 covers 14 residues. The germline gives CDR1 SQVTM, CDR2 ANQGSEA. With V trimmed by 6 bases and J by 4 bases, 10 bases remained unmatched. The chain's CDR3 is CSVTVDRVGTEAFF. The DNA of the CDR3 is TGCAGCGTCACCGTGGACAGGGTCGGCACTGAAGCTTTCTTT.

The genes are TRBV19 and TRBJ2-7; tentatively, D is TRBD2 (6 bases). Germline V CDR1 and CDR2: LNHDA, SQIVND (reference sequence). This CDR3 comprises 15 residues. The V end was cut by 7 bases, the J end by 3 bases, with 19 bases between. The CDR3 reads CASTEGQIRNYEQYF. CDR3 coding DNA: TGTGCCAGTACGGAGGGTCAAATCCGGAACTACGAGCAGTACTTC.

The gene calls are TRBV28 and TRBJ2-1; 7 nucleotides agree with TRBD1. In germline, CDR1 is MDHEN, CDR2 SYDVKM. The CDR3 has 13 amino acids. The J segment lost 8 bases and the V segment lost 10 bases, leaving 11 bases of the junction unmatched. The chain's CDR3 is CATLRQGVYEQFF. The CDR3 DNA sequence: TGTGCCACCCTTCGACAGGGAGTATATGAGCAGTTCTTC.

This rearrangement joins TRBV21-1 to TRBJ2-5; TRBD1 reflects the table's D call only, with no check against the DNA. TRBV21-1 is assigned pseudogene status. This CDR3 is 15 amino acids long. The CDR3 DNA reads TGTGCCAGCAGCAAACGGACAGGGGGGTTGTTGACCCAGTACTTC. It translates to CASSKRTGGLLTQYF.

This clone was found a few times. V usage is TRBV6-6 and J usage is TRBJ2-1; no definite D call. Germline V gene sequence: CDR1 MNHNY, CDR2 SVGAGI (reference sequence). Trimming left V 6 bases short and J 7 bases short, with 22 bases between. The CDR3 has 16 amino acids. The CDR3 coding sequence is TGTGCCAGCAGCCTAGACGGTGGCAGGTCTAGGAATGAGCAGTTCTTC. Its protein product is CASSLDGGRSRNEQFF.

This chain uses TRBV19 with TRBJ1-6, with D perhaps TRBD1 (5 bases). V was clipped by 4 bases and J by 7 bases, with 14 bases between them. CDR1 and CDR2 (germline): LNHDA, SQIVND (reference sequence). CDR3 length: 15 amino acids. CDR3 DNA: TGTGCCAGTAGTAGACGCCCAGAGGGGAATTCACCCCTCCACTTT. Translating it yields CASSRRPEGNSPLHF.

This clone was detected a few times. V gene TRBV2 combines with J gene TRBJ1-4; unclear D gene. The germline gives CDR1 SNHLY, CDR2 FYNNEI. V shed 7 bases and J shed 5 bases, with 17 bases lying between them. This CDR3 has 15 residues. CDR3: CASKWEGGENEKLFF. As DNA, the CDR3 is TGTGCCAGCAAATGGGAAGGTGGGGAAAATGAAAAACTGTTTTTT.

The chain employs TRBV5-1 and TRBJ2-1; D is uncertain. Trimming left V 7 bases short and J 1 base short, with 9 bases between. Looked up from germline, CDR1 is SGHRS and CDR2 is YFSETQ. This CDR3 has 13 residues. The CDR3 nucleotides are TGCGCCAGCTCTGTGCTATCCTACAATGAGCAGTTCTTC. It codes for CASSVLSYNEQFF.

J is TRBJ2-5 and V is TRBV5-4; D not certain. Trimming cost V 3 bases and J 3 bases, with 6 bases left between them. In germline, CDR1 is SGHNT, CDR2 YYREEE (reference sequence). The CDR3 is 12 residues long. The CDR3 loop reads CASSWKEETQYF. DNA for the CDR3: TGTGCCAGCAGCTGGAAAGAAGAGACCCAGTACTTC. The full variable domain, its missing parts supplied by reference TRBV5-4 and TRBJ2-5, is ETGVTQSPTHLIKTRGQQVTLRCSSQSGHNTVSWYQQALGQGPQFIFQYYREEENGRGNFPPRFSGLQFPNYSSELNVNALELDDSALYLCASSWKEETQYFGPGTRLLVL.

The chain couples TRBV29-1 to TRBJ1-1, with D maybe TRBD1 (5 bases). There are 13 residues in the CDR3. The germline CDR1 and CDR2 sequences are SQVTM and ANQGSEA. V shed 5 bases and J shed 3 bases, with 13 bases lying between them. The CDR3 reads CSVSRVGHTEAFF. In DNA form, the CDR3 reads TGCAGCGTTTCCAGGGTGGGGCACACTGAAGCTTTCTTT.